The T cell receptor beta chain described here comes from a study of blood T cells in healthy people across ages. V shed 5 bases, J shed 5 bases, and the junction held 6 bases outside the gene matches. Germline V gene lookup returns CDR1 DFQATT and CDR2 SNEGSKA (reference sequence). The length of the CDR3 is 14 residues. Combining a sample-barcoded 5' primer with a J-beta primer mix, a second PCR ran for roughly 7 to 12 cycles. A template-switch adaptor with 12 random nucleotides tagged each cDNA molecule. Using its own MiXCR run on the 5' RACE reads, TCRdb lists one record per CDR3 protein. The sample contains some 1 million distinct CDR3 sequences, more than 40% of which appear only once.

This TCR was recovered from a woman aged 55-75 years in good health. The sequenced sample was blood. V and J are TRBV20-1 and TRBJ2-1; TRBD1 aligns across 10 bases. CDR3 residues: CSARTGGSHNEQFF. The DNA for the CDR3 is TGCAGTGCTCGGACAGGGGGAAGTCACAATGAGCAGTTCTTC.